Listed below are T cell receptor beta chains from one sample, sequenced in a study of cytomegalovirus exposure and HLA in healthy donors. Produced via immunoSEQ multiplex PCR; TCRdb's table is partial and in-frame only. The data hold about 160,000 clones, with roughly 90% observed a single time. Input material: PBMCs. The receptors originated from a woman in her 30s in good health and CMV-seronegative. Both conserved end residues are trimmed from each CDR3. A D gene is named only where the DNA matches it firmly.

d_call	v_call	cdr3_aa
NA	TRBV4-1	ASSQGASLNEQF
NA	TRBV4-1	ASSEISGNTIY
TRBD1	TRBV5-8	ASSTERVRGRSEKLF
TRBD2	TRBV9	ASSVGGGSTYNEQF
NA	TRBV5-6	ASSLSRGAGQPQH
TRBD1	TRBV5-1	ASSYDRANTGELF
TRBD2	TRBV27	ASSSKREISYTQY
NA	TRBV2	ASSEALGLLGTRETQY
NA	TRBV5-1	ASSLVVGQYNEQF
NA	TRBV7-2	ASSSTPSYEQY
TRBD1	TRBV30	AWSVTGGVSYGYT
TRBD1	TRBV30	ACHRGPINTGELF
NA	TRBV6-1	ASSEALMVTPQY
NA	TRBV28	ASSLGVTPPLQY
TRBD1	TRBV29-1	SAGQGLTEAF
NA	TRBV30	AWSVSFVEQF
TRBD1	TRBV14	ASSPDRVSPLH
NA	TRBV18	ASSGFLDTEYGYT
TRBD1	TRBV5-1	ASSGTGVYGYT
TRBD1	TRBV10-3	AIRTGGDGYGYT
NA	TRBV7-2	ASSLDTGRTDYGYT
NA	TRBV27	ASSWNGQTDTYEQY
NA	TRBV6-1	ASRRSGPGELF
NA	TRBV5-4	ASSEPNQETQY
TRBD1	TRBV5-1	ASSSAGQGFEKLF
NA	TRBV29-1	SAGGDRDINEQF
NA	TRBV6-5	ASRKRGMNTEAF
TRBD1	TRBV4-3	ASSRGPGQGTEKLF
NA	TRBV14	ASSQDRANTGELF
NA	TRBV27	ASSWGHRYEQY
NA	TRBV5-6	ASSLAGVSDYGYT
TRBD1	TRBV7-6	ASSLIWDRGQETQY
NA	TRBV9	ASSVGGITDTQY
NA	TRBV9	ASSIGDLGEQY
NA	TRBV7-9	LGGDKNYGYT
TRBD1	TRBV6-4	ASSDGGQGNADTQY
NA	TRBV12-5	ASGFTVTDTQY
TRBD2	TRBV9	ASSAGLVSYEQY
NA	TRBV15	ATSRQLSETQY
NA	TRBV6-5	ASSYSRFQPQH
TRBD1	TRBV5-4	ASSSRTGGVYGYT
TRBD2	TRBV19	ASSIPQAGVYEQF
TRBD1	TRBV7-2	ASSLRGTGVRGNYEQY
TRBD1	TRBV6-1	ASTPPTGVGYT
TRBD1	TRBV25-1	ASSEWPGGQADTQY
NA	TRBV27	ASSLPGSETQY
TRBD2	TRBV2	ASKLAGPSYEQY
NA	TRBV7-7	ASSLEVGYEQY
NA	TRBV4-3	ASSQDGDIRSPQH
NA	TRBV28	ASSLTPGAKGGEAF
NA	TRBV25-1	ASSDPRQPFTGNTIY
NA	TRBV14	ASSQVDSTYNEQF
TRBD1	TRBV4-3	ASSQEGTGTNEKLF